The clone carrying this TCR beta chain has at least ten counts. Antigen: not known. The data originate from a study of T cells in Graves' hyperthyroidism and ophthalmopathy. Study observations and caveats: Separating ophthalmopathy from stable hyperthyroidism was achieved by a 13 V-J model.

TCR beta CDR3 regions were amplified from RNA transcripts. RT-PCR in the first round (using the HTBI primer set) targeted the TCR CDR3. A single record per CDR3 protein comes from TCRdb applying MiXCR to the multiplex PCR reads. This table has about 210,000 distinct CDR3 sequences, roughly 18% appearing once. Hyperthyroidism of Graves' type that showed no ophthalmopathy progression within 18 months was stable. Uncontrolled infection, other autoimmune disease, pregnancy or lactation barred patients from enrollment. PBMCs were sourced from roughly 9.3 ml fresh peripheral blood. Trimming removed 3 bases at V and 3 bases at J, with 20 bases between. CDR1 is MNHNS, CDR2 SASEGT, per germline. The CDR3 is 18 amino acids.

The V gene is TRBV6-1, the J gene TRBJ2-2; possible D gene TRBD1, 6 bases. The receptor comes from a man aged 50-59 years with Graves' hyperthyroidism. Sequenced input: blood. The CDR3 spells CASSETLFTGTYTGELFF. The CDR3 DNA reads as TGTGCCAGCAGTGAGACTTTATTTACCGGGACATACACCGGGGAGCTGTTTTTT.